This T cell receptor beta chain was documented in a study of response to subunit inactivated influenza vaccine. One entry per CDR3 protein results from TCRdb running MiXCR on the RT-PCR reads. The sample includes around 520,000 distinct CDR3 sequences, over 9.5% of them seen just once. The CDR3 has 15 residues. The V and J ends lost 6 bases and 4 bases, in that order; junction bases with no gene match: 6. Germline CDR1 SGHTA, CDR2 FQGNSA. The rearrangement links TRBV7-2 to TRBJ2-2, with TRBD1 matching over 9 bases. The sequence came from a man in his fifties or sixties who received an inactivated influenza vaccine. The sample consisted of PBMCs from blood, taken on the day of vaccination. In DNA form, the CDR3 reads TGTGCCAGCAGACCCGGGACAGGGATCACCGGGGAGCTGTTTTTT. Residues: CASRPGTGITGELFF.